This TCR beta chain came from a study of Ad26.COV2.S vaccination and SARS-CoV-2 variants. As for the study in general: Vaccine-arm donor from the placebo-controlled COV1001 Ad26.COV2.S trial.

This sample's treatment: some 20 received Ad26.COV2.S at low or high dose, single or two shots; roughly five received placebo; per-sample allocation not given. Sampling took place 63 days after the first vaccine or placebo injection. It was an adult aged 18-55 years in Boston who was the donor. Vaccine was an Ad26 vector expressing Wuhan-strain SARS-CoV-2 spike. Using immunoSEQ multiplex PCR, the repertoire was profiled, and TCRdb retains in-frame clones only, with some absent. The data contain under 500,000 clones, about nine tenths of them singletons. The CDR3 runs 14 residues. Trimming removed 6 bases from V and 5 bases from J; junction bases left unmatched: 9. The germline CDR1 and CDR2 sequences are LNHDA and SQIVND (reference sequence).

The TCR was taken from a person between 18 and 65 years old who received the Ad26.COV2.S COVID-19 vaccine or a placebo. The chain has TRBV19 and TRBJ1-1; 7 bases align to TRBD1. The input for sequencing was peripheral blood, taken in a trial of Ad26.COV2.S vaccine versus placebo. CDR3: CASRPKTGVTEAFF. Here the CDR3 DNA reads TGTGCCAGTAGGCCAAAAACAGGGGTGACTGAAGCTTTCTTT.